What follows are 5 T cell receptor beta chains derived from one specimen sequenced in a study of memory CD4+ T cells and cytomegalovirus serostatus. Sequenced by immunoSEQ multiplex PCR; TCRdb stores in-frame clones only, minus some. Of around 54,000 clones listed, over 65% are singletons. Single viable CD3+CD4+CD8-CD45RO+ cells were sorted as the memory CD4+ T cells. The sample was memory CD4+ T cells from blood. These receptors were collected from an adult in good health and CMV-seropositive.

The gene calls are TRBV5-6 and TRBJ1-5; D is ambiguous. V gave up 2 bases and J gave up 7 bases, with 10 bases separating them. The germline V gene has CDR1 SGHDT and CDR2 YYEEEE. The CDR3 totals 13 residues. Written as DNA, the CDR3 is TGTGCCAGCAGCTTAGGTGCTGGGCAGCCCCAGCATTTT. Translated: CASSLGAGQPQHF.

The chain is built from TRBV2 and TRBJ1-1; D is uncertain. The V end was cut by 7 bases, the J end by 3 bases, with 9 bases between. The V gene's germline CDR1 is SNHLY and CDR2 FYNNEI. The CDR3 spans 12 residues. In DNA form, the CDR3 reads TGTGCCAGCAAAAAGCAATACACTGAAGCTTTCTTT. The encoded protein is CASKKQYTEAFF.

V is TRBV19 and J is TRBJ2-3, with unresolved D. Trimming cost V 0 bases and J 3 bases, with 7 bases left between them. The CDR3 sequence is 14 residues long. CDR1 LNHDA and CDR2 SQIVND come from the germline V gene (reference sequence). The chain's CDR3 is CASSIDSGTDTQYF. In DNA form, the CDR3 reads TGTGCCAGTAGTATAGATTCGGGTACAGATACGCAGTATTTT.

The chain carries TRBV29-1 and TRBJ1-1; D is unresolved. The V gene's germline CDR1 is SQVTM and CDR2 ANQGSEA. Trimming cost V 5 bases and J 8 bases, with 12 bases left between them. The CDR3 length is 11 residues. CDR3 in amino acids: CSVFPSGEAFF. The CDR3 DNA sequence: TGCAGCGTTTTTCCGTCGGGGGAAGCTTTCTTT.

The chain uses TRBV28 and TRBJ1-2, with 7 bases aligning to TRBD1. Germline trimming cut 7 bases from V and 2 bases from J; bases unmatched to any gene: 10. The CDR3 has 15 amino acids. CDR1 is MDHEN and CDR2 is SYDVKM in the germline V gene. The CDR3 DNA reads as TGTGCCAGCACACTACAGGACAGGAAGAACTATGGCTACACCTTC. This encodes CASTLQDRKNYGYTF.